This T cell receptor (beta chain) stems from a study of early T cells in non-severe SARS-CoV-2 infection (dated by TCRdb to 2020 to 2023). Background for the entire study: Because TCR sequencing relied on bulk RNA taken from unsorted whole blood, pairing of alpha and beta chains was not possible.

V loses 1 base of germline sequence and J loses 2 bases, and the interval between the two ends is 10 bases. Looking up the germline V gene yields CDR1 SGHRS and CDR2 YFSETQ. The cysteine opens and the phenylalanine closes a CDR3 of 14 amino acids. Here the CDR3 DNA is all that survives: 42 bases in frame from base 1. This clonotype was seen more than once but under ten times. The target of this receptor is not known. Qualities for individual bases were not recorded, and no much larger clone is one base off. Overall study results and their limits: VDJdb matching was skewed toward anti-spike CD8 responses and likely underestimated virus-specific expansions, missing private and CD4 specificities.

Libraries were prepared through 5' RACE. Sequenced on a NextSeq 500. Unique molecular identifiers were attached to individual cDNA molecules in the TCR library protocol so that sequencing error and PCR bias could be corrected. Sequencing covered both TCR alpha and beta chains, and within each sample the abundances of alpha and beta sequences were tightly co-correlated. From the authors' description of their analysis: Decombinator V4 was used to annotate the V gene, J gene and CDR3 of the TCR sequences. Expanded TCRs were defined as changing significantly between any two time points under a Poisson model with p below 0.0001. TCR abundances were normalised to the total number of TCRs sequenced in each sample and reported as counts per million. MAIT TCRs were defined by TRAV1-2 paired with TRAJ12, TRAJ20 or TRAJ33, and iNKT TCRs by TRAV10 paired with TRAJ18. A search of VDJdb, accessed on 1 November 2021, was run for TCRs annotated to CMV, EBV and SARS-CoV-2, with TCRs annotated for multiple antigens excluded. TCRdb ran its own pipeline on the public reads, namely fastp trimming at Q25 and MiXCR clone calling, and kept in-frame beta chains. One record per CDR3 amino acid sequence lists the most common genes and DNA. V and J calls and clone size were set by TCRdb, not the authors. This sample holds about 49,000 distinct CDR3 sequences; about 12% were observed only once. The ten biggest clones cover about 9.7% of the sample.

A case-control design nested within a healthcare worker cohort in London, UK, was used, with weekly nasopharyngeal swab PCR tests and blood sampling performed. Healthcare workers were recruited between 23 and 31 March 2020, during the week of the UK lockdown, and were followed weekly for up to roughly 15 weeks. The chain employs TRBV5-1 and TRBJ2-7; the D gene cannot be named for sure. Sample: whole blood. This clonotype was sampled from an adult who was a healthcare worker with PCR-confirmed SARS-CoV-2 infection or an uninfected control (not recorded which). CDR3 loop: CASSLIDNPYEQYF. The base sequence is TGCGCCAGCAGCTTGATCGACAACCCCTACGAGCAGTACTTC. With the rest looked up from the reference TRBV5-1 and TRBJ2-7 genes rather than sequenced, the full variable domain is KAGVTQTPRYLIKTRGQQVTLSCSPISGHRSVSWYQQTPGQGLQFLFEYFSETQRNKGNFPGRFSGRQFSNSRSEMNVSTLELGDSALYLCASSLIDNPYEQYFGPGTRLTVT.